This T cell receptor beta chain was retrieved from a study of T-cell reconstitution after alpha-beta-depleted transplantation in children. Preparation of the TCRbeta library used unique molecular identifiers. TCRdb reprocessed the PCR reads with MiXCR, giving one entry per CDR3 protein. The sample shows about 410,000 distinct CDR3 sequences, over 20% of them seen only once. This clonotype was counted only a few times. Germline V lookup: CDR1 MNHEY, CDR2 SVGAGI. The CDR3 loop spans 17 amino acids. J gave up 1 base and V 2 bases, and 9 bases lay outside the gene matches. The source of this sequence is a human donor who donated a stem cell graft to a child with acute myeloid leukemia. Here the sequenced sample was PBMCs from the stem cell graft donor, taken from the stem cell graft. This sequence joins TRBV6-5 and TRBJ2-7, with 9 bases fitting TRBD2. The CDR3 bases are TGTGCCAGCAGTTACGGGTCTAGCGGGACCTATTCCTACGAGCAGTACTTC. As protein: CASSYGSSGTYSYEQYF.